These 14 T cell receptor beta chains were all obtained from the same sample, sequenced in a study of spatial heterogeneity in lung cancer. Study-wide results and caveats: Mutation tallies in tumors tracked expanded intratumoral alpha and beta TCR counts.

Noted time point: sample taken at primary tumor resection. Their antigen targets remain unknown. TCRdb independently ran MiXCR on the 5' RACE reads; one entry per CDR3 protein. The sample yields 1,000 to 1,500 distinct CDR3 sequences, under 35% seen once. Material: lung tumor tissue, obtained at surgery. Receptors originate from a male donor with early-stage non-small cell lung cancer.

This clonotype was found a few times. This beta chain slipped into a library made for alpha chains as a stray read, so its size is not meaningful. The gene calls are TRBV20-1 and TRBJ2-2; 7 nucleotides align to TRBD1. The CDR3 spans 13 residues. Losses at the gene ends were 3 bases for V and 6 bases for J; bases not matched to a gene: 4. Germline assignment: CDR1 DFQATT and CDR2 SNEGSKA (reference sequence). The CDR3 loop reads CSARQQGSGELFF. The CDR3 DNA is TGCAGTGCTAGGCAACAGGGGTCCGGGGAGCTGTTTTTT.

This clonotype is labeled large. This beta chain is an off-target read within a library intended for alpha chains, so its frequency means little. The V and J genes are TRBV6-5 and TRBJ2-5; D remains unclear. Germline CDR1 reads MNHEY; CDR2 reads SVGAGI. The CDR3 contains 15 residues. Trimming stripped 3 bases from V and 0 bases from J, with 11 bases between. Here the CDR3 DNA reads TGTGCCAGCAGTTATTGGCCCTTCGACCAAGAGACCCAGTACTTC. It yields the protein CASSYWPFDQETQYF.

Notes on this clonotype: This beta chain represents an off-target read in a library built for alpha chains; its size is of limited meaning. CDR3 protein: CASSPGGEQYF. The CDR3, as DNA: TGTGCCAGCAGCCCGGGAGGCGAGCAGTACTTC. This chain uses TRBV11-1 with TRBJ2-7, with 7 bases lining up with TRBD2. V shed 5 bases, J shed 6 bases, and the junction held 1 base outside the gene matches. Germline V gives CDR1 SGHAT, CDR2 FQDESV (reference sequence). The CDR3 is made up of 11 amino acids.

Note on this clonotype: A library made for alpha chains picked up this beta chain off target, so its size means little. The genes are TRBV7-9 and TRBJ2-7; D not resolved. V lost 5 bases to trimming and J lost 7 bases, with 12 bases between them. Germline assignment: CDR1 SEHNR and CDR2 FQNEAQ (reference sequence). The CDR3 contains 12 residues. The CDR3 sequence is CASSVDTMEQYF. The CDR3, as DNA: TGTGCCAGCAGCGTAGACACCATGGAGCAGTACTTC.

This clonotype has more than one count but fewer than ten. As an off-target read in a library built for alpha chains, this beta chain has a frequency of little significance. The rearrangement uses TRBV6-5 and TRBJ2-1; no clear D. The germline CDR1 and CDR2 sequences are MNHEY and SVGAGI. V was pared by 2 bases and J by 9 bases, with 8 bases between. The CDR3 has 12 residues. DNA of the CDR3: TGTGCCAGCAGTTACCGATTTGGTGAGCAGTTCTTC. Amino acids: CASSYRFGEQFF.

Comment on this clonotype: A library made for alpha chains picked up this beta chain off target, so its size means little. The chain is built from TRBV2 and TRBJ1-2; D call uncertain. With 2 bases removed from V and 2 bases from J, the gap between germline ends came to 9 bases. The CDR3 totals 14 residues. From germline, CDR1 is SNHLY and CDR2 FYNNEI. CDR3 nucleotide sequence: TGTGCCAGCAGTGAACGAGGTCCAAACTATGGCTACACCTTC. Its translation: CASSERGPNYGYTF. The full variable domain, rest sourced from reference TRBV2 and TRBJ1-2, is EPEVTQTPSHQVTQMGQEVILRCVPISNHLYFYWYRQILGQKVEFLVSFYNNEISEKSEIFDDQFSVERPDGSNFTLKIRSTKLEDSAMYFCASSERGPNYGYTFGSGTRLTVV.

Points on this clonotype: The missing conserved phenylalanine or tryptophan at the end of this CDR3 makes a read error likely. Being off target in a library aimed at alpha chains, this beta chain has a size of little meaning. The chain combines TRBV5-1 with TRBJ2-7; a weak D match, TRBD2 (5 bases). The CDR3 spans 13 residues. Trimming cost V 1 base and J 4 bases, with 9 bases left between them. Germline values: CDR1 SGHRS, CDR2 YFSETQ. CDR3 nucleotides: TGCGCCAGCAGCTTGAATACGGGGTACGAGCAGTACTCC. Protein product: CASSLNTGYEQYS.

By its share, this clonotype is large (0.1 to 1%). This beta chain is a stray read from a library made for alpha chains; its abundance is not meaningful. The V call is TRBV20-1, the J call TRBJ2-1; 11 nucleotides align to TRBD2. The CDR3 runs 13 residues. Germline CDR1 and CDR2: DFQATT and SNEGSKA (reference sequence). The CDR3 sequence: CSRTSGGLDEQFF. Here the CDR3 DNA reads TGCAGCCGAACTAGCGGGGGTTTGGATGAGCAGTTCTTC.

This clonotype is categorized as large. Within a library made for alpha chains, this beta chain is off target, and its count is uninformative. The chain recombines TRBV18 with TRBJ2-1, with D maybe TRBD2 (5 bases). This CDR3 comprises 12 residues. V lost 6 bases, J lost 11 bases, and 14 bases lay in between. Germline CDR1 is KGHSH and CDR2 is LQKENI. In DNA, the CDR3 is TGTGCCAGCTCTCCCACTCCGGGGAAGCAGTTCTTC. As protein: CASSPTPGKQFF.

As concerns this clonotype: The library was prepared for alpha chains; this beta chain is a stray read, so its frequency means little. The CDR3 region has the DNA TGTGCCAGCAGCCGATCCCTCAGCCACTACGAGCAGTACTTC. This translates into CASSRSLSHYEQYF. The gene calls are TRBV7-8 and TRBJ2-7; no reliable D call. The V end lost 5 bases, the J end lost 3 bases, and 14 bases lay between the germline ends. The CDR3 has 14 residues. In germline, CDR1 is SGHVS, CDR2 FQNEAQ.

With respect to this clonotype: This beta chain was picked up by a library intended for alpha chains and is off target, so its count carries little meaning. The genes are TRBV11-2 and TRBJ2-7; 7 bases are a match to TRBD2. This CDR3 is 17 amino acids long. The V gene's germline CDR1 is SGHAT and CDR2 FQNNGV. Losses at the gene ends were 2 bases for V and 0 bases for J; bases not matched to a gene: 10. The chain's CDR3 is CASSLSYGDYRSYEQYF. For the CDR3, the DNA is TGTGCCAGCAGCTTAAGTTATGGGGACTACCGCTCCTACGAGCAGTACTTC.

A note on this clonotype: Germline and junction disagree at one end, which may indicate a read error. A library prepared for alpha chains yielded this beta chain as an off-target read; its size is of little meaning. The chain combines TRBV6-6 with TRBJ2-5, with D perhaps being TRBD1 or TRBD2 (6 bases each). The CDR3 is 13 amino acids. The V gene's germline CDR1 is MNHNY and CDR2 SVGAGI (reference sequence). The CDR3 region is CVSRGQLGETQYF. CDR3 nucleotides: TGTGTCAGCCGGGGGCAGCTGGGGGAGACCCAGTACTTC.

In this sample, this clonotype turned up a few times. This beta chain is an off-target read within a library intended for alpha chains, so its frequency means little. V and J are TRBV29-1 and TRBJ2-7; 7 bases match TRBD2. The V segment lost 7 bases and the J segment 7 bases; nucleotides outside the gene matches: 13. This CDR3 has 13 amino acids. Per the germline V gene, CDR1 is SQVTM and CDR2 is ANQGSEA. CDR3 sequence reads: CSALGLPLREQYF. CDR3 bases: TGCAGCGCCTTGGGACTACCCTTACGGGAGCAGTACTTC.

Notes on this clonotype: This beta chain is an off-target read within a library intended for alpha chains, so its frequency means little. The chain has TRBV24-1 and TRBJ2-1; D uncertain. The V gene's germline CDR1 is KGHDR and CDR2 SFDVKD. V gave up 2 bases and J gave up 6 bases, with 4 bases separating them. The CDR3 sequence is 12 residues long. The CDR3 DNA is TGTGCCACCAGTGATTGGACCAATGAGCAGTTCTTC. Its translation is CATSDWTNEQFF.